This T cell receptor (beta chain) came from a study of PD-L1 blockade in urothelial cancer. Study-wide results and limits: Lower than median blood TCR clonality before treatment predicted better survival.

Generated by immunoSEQ multiplex PCR, the TCRdb table keeps only in-frame clones and is missing some. The sample records 100,000 to 150,000 clones, roughly 88% being singletons. Specified time point: peripheral blood 6 weeks after treatment start. The diagnosis in patients was locally advanced or metastatic urothelial carcinoma. Of note for this clone: Its specificity is unknown.

CDR3 length: 15 residues. Looked up from germline, CDR1 is SNHLY and CDR2 is FYNNEI. The junction had 8 bases not matched to a gene; V was cut back by 0 bases and J by 10 bases. The sample here was PBMCs, taken around atezolizumab (anti-PD-L1) treatment. J is TRBJ1-2 and V is TRBV2; TRBD1 matches at 10 bases. The receptor's source is a man aged 45-65 years with urothelial cancer. The CDR3 here is CASSEARGQGSIYTF. The CDR3 nucleotides read TGTGCCAGCAGTGAAGCAAGGGGACAGGGGTCAATCTACACCTTC.